This T cell receptor beta chain was recovered during a study of shared clonotypes between healthy human individuals. Germline CDR1 is MRHNA and CDR2 is SNTAGT. Germline trimming cut 6 bases from V and 3 bases from J; bases unmatched to any gene: 6. The CDR3 length is 14 residues. Some clones are missing from TCRdb's copy, which holds only in-frame ones; the method was immunoSEQ multiplex PCR. In the table there are millions of clones, 95% of which are singletons. The chain couples TRBV6-4 to TRBJ2-3; 7 positions agree with TRBD1. Sequenced material: naive CD4+ T cells sorted from blood. As to subset: CD45RA+ positively selected. This sequence was found in a man in his late teens or twenties in good health. CDR3 coding DNA: TGTGCCAGCAGCCGACAGGGCCGTACAGATACGCAGTATTTT. Protein sequence: CASSRQGRTDTQYF.